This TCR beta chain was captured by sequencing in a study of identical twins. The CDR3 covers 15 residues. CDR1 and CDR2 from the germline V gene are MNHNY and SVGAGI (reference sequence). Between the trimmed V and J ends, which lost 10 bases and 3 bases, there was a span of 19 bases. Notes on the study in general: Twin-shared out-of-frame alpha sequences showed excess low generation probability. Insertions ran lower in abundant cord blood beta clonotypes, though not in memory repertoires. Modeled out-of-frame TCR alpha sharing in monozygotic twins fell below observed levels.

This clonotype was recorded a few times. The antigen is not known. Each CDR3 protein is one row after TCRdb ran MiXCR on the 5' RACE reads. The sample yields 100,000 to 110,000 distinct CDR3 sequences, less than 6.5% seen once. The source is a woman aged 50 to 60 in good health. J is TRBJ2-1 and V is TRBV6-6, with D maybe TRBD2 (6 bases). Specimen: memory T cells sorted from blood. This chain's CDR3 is CATRLASGLYNEQFF. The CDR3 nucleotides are TGTGCCACCCGATTAGCAAGCGGGCTCTACAATGAGCAGTTCTTC.